This T cell receptor beta chain is from a study of post-analysis software for immune sequencing data. Study-level background: As for disease course, relapsing-remitting, secondary progressive and progressive-relapsing multiple sclerosis were all included.

Unique molecular identifiers had been added to the TCR beta cDNA libraries. TCRdb re-analysed the PCR reads in MiXCR, keeping a single row per CDR3 protein. The table has 650,000 to 850,000 distinct CDR3 sequences, 40% to 55% seen once. A remark on this clonotype: Its cognate antigen is unknown.

Overall study results and limits: Controls' normalized Chao1 diversity significantly exceeded that of multiple sclerosis patients.

Sequencing input: blood. The source of this sequence is a girl aged 5 to 17 with multiple sclerosis.

In DNA, the CDR3 is TGTGCCAGCAGCCTCCTCCCTCCGGGGTCCACAGATACGCAGTATTTT. The encoded protein is CASSLLPPGSTDTQYF. The J gene is TRBJ2-3, the V gene TRBV7-3, with D possibly matching TRBD2 (5 bases). Germline CDR1 reads SGHTA; CDR2 reads FQGTGA. V was cut by 5 bases and J by 2 bases, with 17 bases left in between. The CDR3 sequence is 16 residues long.